One and the same sample provided the 22 T cell receptor beta chains below, sequenced in a study of cytomegalovirus exposure and HLA in healthy donors. TCRdb's table, derived via immunoSEQ multiplex PCR, lists solely in-frame clones and lacks some. The sample includes about 170,000 clones, around nine tenths of them seen just once. Specimen: PBMCs. All receptors derive from a man aged 18 to 35 in good health and CMV-seropositive.

This clone was seen once. This rearrangement joins TRBV4-3 to TRBJ1-1; D is possibly TRBD1 (6 bases). The CDR3 contains 14 residues. The germline V and J ends were trimmed by 2 bases and 3 bases, with 10 bases remaining between them. The germline V gene encodes CDR1 LGHNA and CDR2 YSLEER. CDR3 coding DNA: TGCGCCAGCAGCCAACACAGGGCCCACACTGAAGCTTTCTTT. This gives the protein CASSQHRAHTEAFF.

This rearrangement joins TRBV18 to TRBJ2-7; D is undetermined. The V and J ends lost 6 bases and 4 bases respectively, with 10 bases between them. Germline V lookup: CDR1 KGHSH, CDR2 LQKENI. The CDR3 sequence is 12 residues long. The CDR3 DNA reads TGTGCCAGCTCGTCGGCGGAATACGAGCAGTACTTC. The encoded protein is CASSSAEYEQYF.

The V gene is TRBV6-5, the J gene TRBJ2-7; 9 bases line up with TRBD2. The CDR3 has 15 residues. After removal of 0 bases from V and 2 bases from J, the junction contained 2 bases not matched to a gene. Germline lookup yields CDR1 MNHEY and CDR2 SVGAGI. This CDR3 is CASSYSASGAYEQYF. In DNA form, the CDR3 reads TGTGCCAGCAGTTACTCGGCTAGCGGGGCCTACGAGCAGTACTTC.

V gene TRBV19 combines with J gene TRBJ2-3, with 10 bases fitting TRBD1. Per the germline V gene, CDR1 is LNHDA and CDR2 is SQIVND (reference sequence). Trimming at V came to 11 bases and at J to 4 bases, leaving 9 bases not matched to a gene. The CDR3 covers 14 residues. The CDR3 here is CASCRQGASDTQYF. CDR3 bases: TGTGCCTCCTGCCGACAGGGGGCCTCAGATACGCAGTATTTT. Drawing the rest from reference TRBV19 and TRBJ2-3, the complete variable domain is DGGITQSPKYLFRKEGQNVTLSCEQNLNHDAMYWYRQDPGQGLRLIYYSQIVNDFQKGDIAEGYSVSREKKESFPLTVTSAQKNPTAFYLCASCRQGASDTQYFGPGTRLTVL.

This rearrangement joins TRBV7-2 to TRBJ2-3; a weak D match, TRBD1 (6 bases). The V and J ends lost 2 bases and 4 bases respectively, with 7 bases between them. This CDR3 has 13 amino acids. The germline V gene has CDR1 SGHTA and CDR2 FQGNSA. CDR3 sequence: CASSLSGADTQYF. CDR3 DNA: TGTGCCAGCAGCTTATCAGGGGCAGATACGCAGTATTTT.

CDR3 DNA sequence: TGTGCGGCGGGGGATAATTCACCCCTCCACTTT. It specifies CAAGDNSPLHF. The chain has TRBV27 and TRBJ1-6; maybe TRBD1 (5 bases). The CDR3 is 11 amino acids. Germline V gene lookup returns CDR1 MNHEY and CDR2 SMNVEV (reference sequence).

The chain recombines TRBV2 with TRBJ2-1; TRBD2 agrees at 10 bases. Germline V gene sequence: CDR1 SNHLY, CDR2 FYNNEI. Losses at the gene ends were 6 bases for V and 4 bases for J; bases not matched to a gene: 12. The CDR3 loop spans 17 amino acids. CDR3 DNA sequence: TGTGCCAGCAGGGGCTCACTTTCAGCGGGAGGGTACAATGAGCAGTTCTTC. Translation gives CASRGSLSAGGYNEQFF.

This clone was seen only a few times. The chain carries TRBV15 and TRBJ2-6, with a possible D match to TRBD1 (6 bases). V was clipped by 5 bases and J by 1 base, with 12 bases between them. The CDR3 totals 16 residues. The V gene's germline CDR1 is LNHNV and CDR2 YYDKDF (reference sequence). The CDR3 nucleotides are TGTGCCACCAGCCACCAAACAGGGTCTGGGGCCAACGTCCTGACTTTC. Translating gives CATSHQTGSGANVLTF.

The rearrangement uses TRBV4-3 and TRBJ2-7; perhaps TRBD1 as D (6 bases). Trimming shortened V by 0 bases and J by 3 bases, and 15 bases separated the two germline ends. The CDR3 runs 16 residues. Germline V CDR1 and CDR2: LGHNA, YSLEER. CDR3: CASSQDLGAQSYEQYF. As DNA, the CDR3 is TGCGCCAGCAGCCAAGATCTGGGGGCACAGAGCTACGAGCAGTACTTC.

The chain carries TRBV6-5 and TRBJ2-3; 7 bases agree with TRBD2. The ends lost 8 bases at V and 5 bases at J; junction bases unmatched: 4. The CDR3 spans 12 residues. From germline, CDR1 is MNHEY and CDR2 SVGAGI. CDR3 region: CASSSGGDTQYF. The DNA of the CDR3 is TGTGCCAGCTCATCGGGGGGAGATACGCAGTATTTT.

Concerning this clone: This CDR3 is also generated by other DNA sequences in the sample. This chain joins TRBV29-1 and TRBJ1-2; perhaps TRBD1 as D (5 bases). The V gene lost 5 bases and the J gene lost 5 bases, with 12 bases spanning the gap. CDR1 is SQVTM and CDR2 is ANQGSEA in the germline V gene. The CDR3 runs to 12 residues. The CDR3 DNA is TGCAGCGTTCCCGGGACTGCTTATGGCTACACCTTC. This gives the protein CSVPGTAYGYTF.

This chain's CDR3 is CASSKSRARTNTGELFF. The CDR3 DNA sequence: TGCGCCAGCAGCAAATCGAGAGCCAGGACGAACACCGGGGAGCTGTTTTTT. The chain carries TRBV4-1 and TRBJ2-2; no reliable D call. CDR1 and CDR2 from the germline V gene are MGHRA and YSYEKL. Trimming left V 5 bases short and J 0 bases short, with 16 bases between. CDR3 length equals 17 residues.

V usage is TRBV7-6 and J usage is TRBJ2-2; 9 positions match TRBD1. Trimming at V came to 5 bases and at J to 5 bases, leaving 3 bases not matched to a gene. The CDR3 is 14 residues long. Germline CDR1 reads SGHVS; CDR2 reads FNYEAQ. The CDR3 spells CASSLGQGTGELFF. For the CDR3, the DNA is TGTGCCAGCAGCCTCGGACAGGGGACCGGGGAGCTGTTTTTT.

In nucleotides, the CDR3 is TGTGCCAGCAGTCCCGAGTGGGGACAGGTCTATGGCTACACCTTC. The encoded protein is CASSPEWGQVYGYTF. The chain combines TRBV6-1 with TRBJ1-2; TRBD1 matches 8 bases. From germline, CDR1 is MNHNS and CDR2 SASEGT. CDR3 length: 15 amino acids. V was pared by 5 bases and J by 4 bases, with 9 bases of the junction left unmatched.

This rearrangement joins TRBV13 to TRBJ2-5, with 7 bases matching TRBD1. V trimming: 5 bases; J trimming: 3 bases; junction bases outside the gene matches: 9. Germline V gene sequence: CDR1 PRHDT, CDR2 FYEKMQ (reference sequence). The CDR3 is 15 amino acids. The CDR3: CASSPTQGREETQYF. For the CDR3, the DNA is TGTGCCAGCAGCCCAACACAGGGGCGGGAAGAGACCCAGTACTTC.

The chain employs TRBV13 and TRBJ2-7, with D possibly matching TRBD1 (5 bases). The CDR3 covers 12 residues. Germline CDR1 PRHDT, CDR2 FYEKMQ (reference sequence). Trimming took off 5 bases at V and 4 bases at J, with 9 bases between the two ends. The DNA for the CDR3 is TGTGCCAGCAGCCATCAGGGATACGAGCAGTACTTC. Its translation: CASSHQGYEQYF.

V usage is TRBV28 and J usage is TRBJ2-1; 12 bases map to TRBD2. The CDR3 sequence is 16 residues long. CDR1 is MDHEN and CDR2 is SYDVKM in the germline V gene. V was clipped by 1 base and J by 2 bases; unmatched bases: 0. CDR3 DNA sequence: TGTGCCAGCAGTTTATCTAGCGGGGGGGCCTACAATGAGCAGTTCTTC. Its translation: CASSLSSGGAYNEQFF. Full variable domain (remainder filled in from reference TRBV28 and TRBJ2-1): DVKVTQSSRYLVKRTGEKVFLECVQDMDHENMFWYRQDPGLGLRLIYFSYDVKMKEKGDIPEGYSVSREKKERFSLILESASTNQTSMYLCASSLSSGGAYNEQFFGPGTRLTVL.

This chain links TRBV7-2 with TRBJ1-2; 10 bases are shared with TRBD1. The trim removed 5 bases at V and 8 bases at J, leaving 8 bases unmatched. The CDR3 length is 14 residues. CDR1 and CDR2 (germline): SGHTA, FQGNSA. CDR3 nucleotide sequence: TGTGCCAGCAGCAAGGGACAGGGGATTCGGGGCTACACCTTC. Protein: CASSKGQGIRGYTF.

The CDR3 DNA follows: TGCGCCAGCAGCTTGGTCCGTTCAGGGGCAAGAAACACTGAAGCTTTCTTT. Its translation: CASSLVRSGARNTEAFF. The chain carries TRBV5-1 and TRBJ1-1; D is possibly TRBD1 (6 bases). The CDR3 covers 17 residues. Trimming pared 0 bases from V and 2 bases from J, leaving 17 bases between. CDR1 and CDR2 from the germline V gene are SGHRS and YFSETQ.

V is TRBV27 and J is TRBJ1-1; D uncertain. The CDR3 length is 14 residues. Germline V gene sequence: CDR1 MNHEY, CDR2 SMNVEV (reference sequence). Trimming pared 4 bases from V and 4 bases from J, leaving 13 bases between. In nucleotides, the CDR3 is TGTGCCAGCAGTTCGGGAGGATTTAGCACTGAAGCTTTCTTT. The encoded protein is CASSSGGFSTEAFF.

CDR3 sequence reads: CASTGLAVYEQYF. As DNA, the CDR3 is TGTGCCAGCACCGGACTAGCAGTCTACGAGCAGTACTTC. The chain is built from TRBV7-8 and TRBJ2-7, with 8 bases lining up with TRBD2. The germline CDR1 and CDR2 sequences are SGHVS and FQNEAQ. V shed 7 bases, J shed 3 bases, and the junction held 5 bases outside the gene matches. This CDR3 has 13 amino acids.

The rearrangement uses TRBV5-5 and TRBJ2-5; 10 bases line up with TRBD1. The V segment lost 2 bases and the J segment 3 bases; nucleotides outside the gene matches: 7. The germline V gene has CDR1 SGHKS and CDR2 YYEKEE (reference sequence). The CDR3 is made up of 16 amino acids. CDR3 nucleotide sequence: TGTGCCAGCAGCTTTAGTGGACAGGGGGGAAAAGAGACCCAGTACTTC. Translating it yields CASSFSGQGGKETQYF.